This entry is about one TCR beta chain. This clonotype has a handful of counts. The specificity of this receptor is unknown. The sample holds no much larger clone one base away, and base qualities are not on file. The CDR3 holds 15 amino acids from the cysteine to the phenylalanine. Only the CDR3 region is kept as DNA, spanning 45 bases read in frame from base 1. Trimming accounts for 5 bases at V and 6 bases at J, while the number of junction bases matched to no gene is 13. Reading the germline V gene gives CDR1 SGHTA and CDR2 FQGNSA. Library prep was done by 5' RACE. Sequencer: Illumina HiSeq 2500. A second roughly 6 to 12 cycle PCR used a sample-barcoded 5' primer and a J-beta primer mix. A template-switch 5' adaptor carrying 12 random nucleotides introduced a unique molecular identifier onto each TCR beta cDNA molecule. Each sample yielded at least 2.5 million CDR3-containing paired-end reads. All of the RNA was converted into first-strand cDNA using the Mint cDNA synthesis kit, with a TRBC-specific oligonucleotide serving as the primer. All cDNA was treated with uracil-DNA glycosylase and then went through a first 18-cycle PCR with the universal primers M1SS and BC2_uni_R. In the paper's pipeline: Each sample was normalized by randomly selecting 1 million high-quality reads, each carrying a distinct molecular identifier. Instead of being binned into consensus sequences, reads that shared molecular identifiers were thrown out. MiTCR, with a Q25 quality threshold and the strictest error-elimination algorithm, was used for CDR3 identification, clonotype clustering and error correction. Lower-bound total TCR beta diversity was estimated with a nonparametric unseen species model using Euler transformation. TCRdb handled the public reads itself, with Q25 trimming in fastp and clone calling in MiXCR, and kept productive beta chains. Identical CDR3 protein sequences are pooled into one entry, listed with their most common genes and DNA. The V and J calls and clone size are TCRdb's, not the authors'. Within this sample are roughly 1,700,000 distinct CDR3 sequences, with 28% of them counted one time only. The ten largest clones take up 7.7% of the sample.

Donors were 39 systemically healthy Caucasian individuals from Russia aged roughly 6 to 100 years. Each donor gave around 9 milliliters of peripheral blood, collected into EDTA-treated Vacutainer tubes. Ficoll-Paque density-gradient centrifugation was used to isolate PBMCs, with at least 7 million per sample. Total RNA was extracted from PBMCs with Trizol reagent, with at least 5 micrograms obtained per sample. For every donor, an aliquot of PBMCs went through flow cytometry to measure the percentages of naive CD45RAhigh/CD27high T cells. The data are from a study of blood T cells in healthy people across ages (dated by TCRdb to 2015 to 2017). For the study in its entirety: Template switching captured roughly one uniquely barcoded TCR beta cDNA molecule per two T cells in model experiments. To track age-related changes in TCR beta repertoire diversity, the study relied on deep sequencing normalized with unique cDNA molecular identifiers. Four age groups were formed from the donors: young (average about 17 years), middle-aged (approximately 41), aged (approximately 60) and long-lived (roughly 88). To avoid experimental bias, donors of different ages were randomly spread across the sequencing lanes. Two additional independent replicas of 1 million unique cDNA reads from the same blood draw were analyzed for two donors (one aged 18 to 30 and one aged 80 or older). Summary of the overall study and its limitations: Observed TCR beta diversity per million T cells fell roughly linearly with age, and a significant reduction was already apparent by age approximately 41. Bulk unsorted PBMC profiling prevented conclusive comparison of naive and antigen-experienced compartments. Total diversity estimates from one million sequenced T cells were considered lower bounds and underestimates. The long-lived group showed more naive CD4+ T cells, fewer expanded clones and increased TCR diversity than the aged group, suggesting age selection. The percentage of naive T cells measured by flow cytometry correlated strongly with observed TCR beta diversity. Donor CMV infection status was unknown, potentially confounding age-related changes in expanded clonotypes.

Sequenced: blood. The TCR was taken from a woman in her twenties or thirties in good health. Recombination joined TRBV7-2 with TRBJ2-7; 7 central bases correspond to TRBD2. The encoded CDR3 is CASSTDGLVGLEQYF. The DNA sequence is TGTGCCAGCAGCACGGACGGACTAGTGGGACTCGAGCAGTACTTC. Where the CDR3 stops, the reference TRBV7-2 and TRBJ2-7 genes take over; the full variable domain is GAGVSQSPSNKVTEKGKDVELRCDPISGHTALYWYRQSLGQGLEFLIYFQGNSAPDKSGLPSDRFSAERTGGSVSTLTIQRTQQEDSAVYLCASSTDGLVGLEQYFGPGTRLTVT.